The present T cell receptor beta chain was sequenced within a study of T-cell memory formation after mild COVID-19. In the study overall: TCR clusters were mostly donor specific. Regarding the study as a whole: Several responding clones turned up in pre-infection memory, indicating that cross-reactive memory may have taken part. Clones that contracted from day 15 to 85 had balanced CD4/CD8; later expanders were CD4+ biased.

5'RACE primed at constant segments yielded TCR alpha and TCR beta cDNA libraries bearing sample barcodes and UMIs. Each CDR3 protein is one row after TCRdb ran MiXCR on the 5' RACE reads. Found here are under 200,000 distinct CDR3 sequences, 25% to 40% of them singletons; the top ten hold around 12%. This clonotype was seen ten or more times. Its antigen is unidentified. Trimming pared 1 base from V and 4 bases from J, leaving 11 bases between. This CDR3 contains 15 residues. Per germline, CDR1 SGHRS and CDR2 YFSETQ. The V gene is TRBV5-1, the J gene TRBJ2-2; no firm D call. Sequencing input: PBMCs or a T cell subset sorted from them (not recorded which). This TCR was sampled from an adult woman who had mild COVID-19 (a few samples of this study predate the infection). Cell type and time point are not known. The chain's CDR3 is CASSLKPSGTGELFF. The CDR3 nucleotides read TGCGCCAGCAGCTTGAAACCCTCGGGCACCGGGGAGCTGTTTTTT. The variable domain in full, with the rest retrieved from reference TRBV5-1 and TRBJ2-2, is KAGVTQTPRYLIKTRGQQVTLSCSPISGHRSVSWYQQTPGQGLQFLFEYFSETQRNKGNFPGRFSGRQFSNSRSEMNVSTLELGDSALYLCASSLKPSGTGELFFGEGSRLTVL.